These 27 T cell receptor beta chains share one sample of origin, sequenced in a study of T cells expressing NK-cell markers. TCRdb re-called the 5' RACE reads, yielding one record per CDR3 amino acid sequence without DNA. This sample's table has several thousand distinct CDR3 sequences. The sequenced sample was blood T cells: a sorted CD56 or NKG2C T cell subset, CD4+ or CD8+ T cells, or bulk PBMC T cells (not recorded which). These receptors all come from a man between 18 and 29 years old in good health.

The J gene is TRBJ2-2, the V gene TRBV4-1; TCRdb reports TRBD2, a call that lacks DNA to check it against. This CDR3 comprises 18 residues. Germline assignment: CDR1 MGHRA and CDR2 YSYEKL. The CDR3: CASSQDETSGSDTGELFF.

The J gene is TRBJ1-2, the V gene TRBV7-2. The germline gives CDR1 SGHTA, CDR2 FQGNSA. This CDR3 is built from 14 residues. CDR3 loop: CASSGRLALYGYTF.

The V and J genes are TRBV5-1 and TRBJ2-5; the TCRdb call, TRBD2, lacks DNA for checking. CDR1 and CDR2 (germline): SGHRS, YFSETQ. The CDR3 runs to 15 residues. CDR3 region: CASSWGADQEETQYF.

This clonotype is deemed medium-sized (0.01 to 0.1%) by its frequency. The V and J genes are TRBV28 and TRBJ2-7; the D gene TCRdb calls, TRBD2, cannot be checked with no DNA. Germline V CDR1 and CDR2: MDHEN, SYDVKM. The CDR3 runs to 15 residues. The CDR3 loop reads CASSFISGRSDEQYF.

By frequency, this clonotype is medium-sized. The chain carries TRBV29-1 and TRBJ1-3. The germline CDR1 and CDR2 sequences are SQVTM and ANQGSEA. CDR3 length equals 17 residues. This CDR3 reads CSASVQGPTGSGNTIYF. The full variable domain, completed using reference TRBV29-1 and TRBJ1-3, is SAVISQKPSRDICQRGTSLTIQCQVDSQVTMMFWYRQQPGQSLTLIATANQGSEATYESGFVIDKFPISRPNLTFSTLTVSNMSPEDSSIYLCSASVQGPTGSGNTIYFGEGSWLTVV.

This clonotype is deemed medium-sized by its frequency. The rearrangement joins TRBV7-9 to TRBJ1-5. The CDR3 runs 13 residues. CDR1 SEHNR and CDR2 FQNEAQ come from the germline V gene (reference sequence). CDR3 residues: CASSLVPNQPQHF.

This clonotype is labeled medium-sized (0.01 to 0.1%) based on frequency. The chain recombines TRBV7-8 with TRBJ2-7; TCRdb designates TRBD1, a call that cannot be tested without DNA. Per germline, CDR1 SGHVS and CDR2 FQNEAQ. There are 14 residues in the CDR3. The CDR3 loop reads CASSSRQGVYEQYF.

V is TRBV5-6 and J is TRBJ2-1; TCRdb names TRBD2, which stays unverified in the absence of DNA. The CDR3 is made up of 16 amino acids. Germline CDR1 SGHDT, CDR2 YYEEEE. This CDR3 reads CASSLWAQGSYNEQFF.

This chain connects TRBV12-3 or TRBV12-4 to TRBJ1-5; TCRdb returns TRBD1, unconfirmable since there is no DNA. This CDR3 contains 13 residues. The CDR3: CASNRGLDQPQHF.

V is TRBV18 and J is TRBJ1-6. The germline V gene encodes CDR1 KGHSH and CDR2 LQKENI. CDR3 length: 13 amino acids. The CDR3 sequence is CASSPGWNSPLHF.

The V gene is TRBV7-9, the J gene TRBJ2-7; TCRdb returns TRBD1, unconfirmable since there is no DNA. Germline CDR1 is SEHNR and CDR2 is FQNEAQ (reference sequence). The CDR3 has 15 residues. CDR3 sequence reads: CASSRTGEGAYEQYF.

This clonotype is called medium-sized based on its frequency. The V call is TRBV5-1, the J call TRBJ1-1; TCRdb outputs TRBD1, but without DNA this stays unchecked. The CDR3 extends over 12 amino acids. The germline V gene has CDR1 SGHRS and CDR2 YFSETQ. CDR3 sequence: CASSRTGAEAFF.

Its frequency marks this clonotype as medium-sized (0.01 to 0.1%). CDR3 protein: CASSIVSGISYNEQFF. J is TRBJ2-1 and V is TRBV19. The CDR3 is 16 residues long. Germline V gene sequence: CDR1 LNHDA, CDR2 SQIVND (reference sequence).

This clonotype is deemed medium-sized by its frequency. The chain carries TRBV5-1 and TRBJ2-3; TCRdb's D call, TRBD2, is unchecked because there is no DNA. From germline, CDR1 is SGHRS and CDR2 YFSETQ. This CDR3 has 18 amino acids. The CDR3 region is CASSFLPAGTSSSDTQYF.

This clonotype is classed as medium-sized (0.01 to 0.1%) by frequency. The rearrangement joins TRBV5-1 to TRBJ2-6. Germline lookup yields CDR1 SGHRS and CDR2 YFSETQ. The CDR3 length is 17 residues. The CDR3 reads CASSLAGTASGANVLTF.

This clonotype is classed as medium-sized by frequency. The CDR3 spells CASSPGQGRYNEQFF. This chain connects TRBV5-1 to TRBJ2-1; the D call from TCRdb, TRBD1, cannot be confirmed without DNA. Per germline, CDR1 SGHRS and CDR2 YFSETQ. There are 15 residues in the CDR3.

By frequency, this clonotype registers medium-sized. This chain uses TRBV20-1 with TRBJ2-4; TCRdb names TRBD1, which stays unverified in the absence of DNA. The CDR3 extends over 19 amino acids. Germline values: CDR1 DFQATT, CDR2 SNEGSKA (reference sequence). This CDR3 is CSARKRLGGKTLAKNIQYF.

This clonotype counts as medium-sized by frequency. The chain uses TRBV4-3 and TRBJ2-1; no DNA is available, so the TRBD2 call from TCRdb remains unchecked. The CDR3 has 16 residues. Germline V gene lookup returns CDR1 LGHNA and CDR2 YSLEER. The CDR3 region is CASSQVAGKSYNEQFF.

Frequency places this clonotype as medium-sized. The V and J genes are TRBV29-1 and TRBJ1-1; TCRdb proposes TRBD1, but this gene call is untestable without DNA. This CDR3 has 12 amino acids. Germline-derived CDR1 and CDR2 are SQVTM and ANQGSEA. CDR3 region: CSVSTGVAEAFF.

This clonotype is classed as medium-sized (0.01 to 0.1%) by frequency. The rearrangement links TRBV7-2 to TRBJ1-1; TCRdb's D gene call, TRBD1, goes unchecked for lack of DNA. There are 17 residues in the CDR3. The germline gives CDR1 SGHTA, CDR2 FQGNSA. The CDR3 is CASSLGRDSKMNTEAFF.

This clonotype is identified as medium-sized from frequency. The V call is TRBV20-1, the J call TRBJ2-7. This CDR3 has 15 amino acids. Germline V gene lookup returns CDR1 DFQATT and CDR2 SNEGSKA (reference sequence). CDR3 amino acids: CSARDQSSAIYEQYF.

This clonotype is identified as medium-sized (0.01 to 0.1%) from frequency. The chain links TRBV11-2 to TRBJ2-7; checking the TCRdb D call of TRBD1 is not possible without DNA. This CDR3 has 15 amino acids. Germline-derived CDR1 and CDR2 are SGHAT and FQNNGV. CDR3 in amino acids: CASSAAGTATFEQYF.

This clonotype is deemed medium-sized by its frequency. The gene calls are TRBV2 and TRBJ2-3; TCRdb selects TRBD1, and the lack of DNA leaves this call unchecked. Per the germline V gene, CDR1 is SNHLY and CDR2 is FYNNEI. The CDR3 has 14 amino acids. CDR3 in amino acids: CASTGLPPGDTQYF.

The chain couples TRBV27 to TRBJ1-5. CDR1 MNHEY and CDR2 SMNVEV come from the germline V gene (reference sequence). The CDR3 has 14 residues. CDR3 loop: CASSIHDRNQPQHF.

The chain links TRBV14 to TRBJ2-1; checking the TCRdb D call of TRBD2 is not possible without DNA. CDR3 length equals 14 residues. Germline CDR1 SGHDN, CDR2 FVKESK. The CDR3 region is CASSPRTPRNEQFF. Looking up the rest from reference TRBV14 and TRBJ2-1 gives the full variable domain: EAGVTQFPSHSVIEKGQTVTLRCDPISGHDNLYWYRRVMGKEIKFLLHFVKESKQDESGMPNNRFLAERTGGTYSTLKVQPAELEDSGVYFCASSPRTPRNEQFFGPGTRLTVL.

The chain links TRBV6-5 to TRBJ1-1; TCRdb reports TRBD1, a call that lacks DNA to check it against. Germline assignment: CDR1 MNHEY and CDR2 SVGAGI. The CDR3 is made up of 14 amino acids. The CDR3 sequence is CATRRVQGNTEAFF.

Its frequency marks this clonotype as medium-sized. This chain uses TRBV20-1 with TRBJ2-5. The V gene's germline CDR1 is DFQATT and CDR2 SNEGSKA (reference sequence). There are 11 residues in the CDR3. CDR3 sequence: CSAEKGETQYF.